Listed below are T cell receptor beta chains from one sample, sequenced in a study of beta chain features in type 1 diabetes. Clones were read by immunoSEQ multiplex PCR, and TCRdb kept only the in-frame ones, dropping some. The repertoire holds approximately 600,000 clones, with 12% as singletons. Source material: naive CD4+ T cells from blood. The receptor source for this set is a man aged 25-40 years with type 1 diabetes. CDR3s include the opening cysteine and the closing phenylalanine or tryptophan. A D gene is named only where the DNA matches it firmly. Clone sizes are given selectively: once, few, many, or a class where the clone is expanded.

J gene: TRBJ2-7; V gene: TRBV7-2; D gene: TRBD2; clone size: -; CDR3 DNA: TGTGCCAGCAGCCCGCCCCCAGCGGGGGGCTCCTACGAGCAGTACTTC; CDR3 protein: CASSPPPAGGSYEQYF
J gene: TRBJ2-5; V gene: TRBV9; D gene: -; clone size: few; CDR3 DNA: TGTGCCAGCGGCCCCCGAGAGACCCAGTACTTC; CDR3 protein: CASGPRETQYF
J gene: TRBJ1-5; V gene: TRBV28; D gene: TRBD1; clone size: -; CDR3 DNA: TGTGCCAGCAGTTCAGGACAAAGGGACAGGCCCCAGCATTTT; CDR3 protein: CASSSGQRDRPQHF
J gene: TRBJ2-7; V gene: TRBV6-5; D gene: -; clone size: few; CDR3 DNA: TGTGCCAGCAGTCACTCTACAGGGATCTACGAGCAGTACTTC; CDR3 protein: CASSHSTGIYEQYF
J gene: TRBJ1-5; V gene: TRBV2; D gene: -; clone size: -; CDR3 DNA: TGTGCCAGCAGTCAGGGGTGGACAGACGGACAGCCCCAGCATTTT; CDR3 protein: CASSQGWTDGQPQHF
J gene: TRBJ2-3; V gene: TRBV11-1; D gene: -; clone size: -; CDR3 DNA: TGTGCCAGCAGCCTGGCGGGCACAGATACGCAGTATTTT; CDR3 protein: CASSLAGTDTQYF
J gene: TRBJ2-7; V gene: TRBV5-1; D gene: -; clone size: -; CDR3 DNA: TGCGCCAGCAGCTTGGGGGCAGGAGCCTACGAGCAGTACTTC; CDR3 protein: CASSLGAGAYEQYF
J gene: TRBJ1-2; V gene: TRBV28; D gene: TRBD1; clone size: -; CDR3 DNA: TGTGCCAGCATGACAGGGCAAGGTCCTAACTATGGCTACACCTTC; CDR3 protein: CASMTGQGPNYGYTF
J gene: TRBJ2-2; V gene: TRBV29-1; D gene: -; clone size: few; CDR3 DNA: TGCAGCGTTTTCAGAGGCACCGGGGAGCTGTTTTTT; CDR3 protein: CSVFRGTGELFF
J gene: TRBJ2-3; V gene: TRBV7-8; D gene: TRBD2; clone size: -; CDR3 DNA: TGTGCCAGCAGCTTCACTAGCGGGGGGAGCACAGATACGCAGTATTTT; CDR3 protein: CASSFTSGGSTDTQYF
J gene: TRBJ2-7; V gene: TRBV28; D gene: -; clone size: -; CDR3 DNA: TGTGCCAGCGGCGTTCTGACAGGGCAGTACTTC; CDR3 protein: CASGVLTGQYF
J gene: TRBJ1-2; V gene: TRBV7-2; D gene: -; clone size: few; CDR3 DNA: TGTGCCAGCAGCTTAGCCTCCGGAGGGGAGCGTGGCTACACCTTC; CDR3 protein: CASSLASGGERGYTF
J gene: TRBJ1-5; V gene: TRBV10-3; D gene: -; clone size: few; CDR3 DNA: TGTGCCATCACCGATAGGGAGGATGGGGACAAGCATTTT; CDR3 protein: CAITDREDGDKHF
J gene: TRBJ1-1; V gene: TRBV11-2; D gene: TRBD1; clone size: few; CDR3 DNA: TGTGCCAGCAGCTCCGACAGGGGGTCGACTGAAGCTTTCTTT; CDR3 protein: CASSSDRGSTEAFF
J gene: TRBJ2-1; V gene: TRBV7-9; D gene: -; clone size: -; CDR3 DNA: TGTGCCAGCAGCTTAGCGCGTCCGTCGGATGAGCAGTTCTTC; CDR3 protein: CASSLARPSDEQFF
J gene: TRBJ2-6; V gene: TRBV7-9; D gene: -; clone size: -; CDR3 DNA: TGTGCCAGCAGCTCGGGGTCTGGGGCCAACGTCCTGACTTTC; CDR3 protein: CASSSGSGANVLTF
J gene: TRBJ2-3; V gene: TRBV7-2; D gene: -; clone size: few; CDR3 DNA: TGTGCCAGCGGTTGGGCAGATACGCAGTATTTT; CDR3 protein: CASGWADTQYF
J gene: TRBJ2-5; V gene: TRBV18; D gene: -; clone size: few; CDR3 DNA: TGTGCCAGCTCACCACCCTCCGCACCCGGAGAGACCCAGTACTTC; CDR3 protein: CASSPPSAPGETQYF
J gene: TRBJ1-2; V gene: TRBV5-6; D gene: -; clone size: few; CDR3 DNA: TGTGCCAGCAGCTTTTTTAGTGGTAGTGGCTACACCTTC; CDR3 protein: CASSFFSGSGYTF
J gene: TRBJ2-3; V gene: TRBV14; D gene: -; clone size: -; CDR3 DNA: TGTGCCAGCAGCCAAGATATTCCGGGGGCAGATACGCAGTATTTT; CDR3 protein: CASSQDIPGADTQYF
J gene: TRBJ2-3; V gene: TRBV27; D gene: TRBD1; clone size: -; CDR3 DNA: TGTGCCAGCAGTTTGCCCGGACAGGGAAGGCAGTATTTT; CDR3 protein: CASSLPGQGRQYF
J gene: TRBJ2-1; V gene: TRBV9; D gene: -; clone size: -; CDR3 DNA: TGTGCCAGCAGCGTAGTCGGCACCTCCTACAATGAGCAGTTCTTC; CDR3 protein: CASSVVGTSYNEQFF
J gene: TRBJ2-7; V gene: TRBV18; D gene: -; clone size: few; CDR3 DNA: TGTGCCAGCTCACCACCCTCCTCCTACGAGCAGTACTTC; CDR3 protein: CASSPPSSYEQYF
J gene: TRBJ1-2; V gene: TRBV21-1; D gene: -; clone size: few; CDR3 DNA: TGTGCCAGCAGCCTAAGAGGAGGTTATGGCTACACCTTC; CDR3 protein: CASSLRGGYGYTF
J gene: TRBJ2-7; V gene: TRBV7-2; D gene: -; clone size: -; CDR3 DNA: TGTGCCAGCAGCAAGTCGCAGGGTCTGGGGACCTACGAGCAGTACTTC; CDR3 protein: CASSKSQGLGTYEQYF
J gene: TRBJ2-7; V gene: TRBV7-2; D gene: TRBD1; clone size: -; CDR3 DNA: TGTGCCAGCAGGCGGGGCCGGGTGACAGGGGACGAGCAGTACTTC; CDR3 protein: CASRRGRVTGDEQYF
J gene: TRBJ2-2; V gene: TRBV27; D gene: -; clone size: -; CDR3 DNA: TGTGCCAGCAGTTTGGGGGTCGGGGGAGGACCCGGGGAGCTGTTTTTT; CDR3 protein: CASSLGVGGGPGELFF
J gene: TRBJ1-1; V gene: TRBV6-5; D gene: -; clone size: -; CDR3 DNA: TGTGCCAGCAGTGACCCACAGTACACTGAAGCTTTCTTT; CDR3 protein: CASSDPQYTEAFF
J gene: TRBJ2-6; V gene: TRBV28; D gene: -; clone size: few; CDR3 DNA: TGTGCCAGCAGTCCCGGACACTCTGGGGCCAACGTCCTGACTTTC; CDR3 protein: CASSPGHSGANVLTF
J gene: TRBJ2-5; V gene: TRBV28; D gene: -; clone size: -; CDR3 DNA: TGTGCCAGCAGTTCCCCGGGTCTAACCCAGTACTTC; CDR3 protein: CASSSPGLTQYF
J gene: TRBJ2-6; V gene: TRBV4-2; D gene: -; clone size: few; CDR3 DNA: TGTGCCAGCTCCCCTACAGGGAGGGACGCCAACGTCCTGACTTTC; CDR3 protein: CASSPTGRDANVLTF
J gene: TRBJ2-1; V gene: TRBV5-1; D gene: -; clone size: few; CDR3 DNA: TGCGCCAGCAGCTTGGCCTTATACAATGAGCAGTTCTTC; CDR3 protein: CASSLALYNEQFF
J gene: TRBJ2-6; V gene: TRBV4-3; D gene: TRBD1; clone size: few; CDR3 DNA: TGCGCCAGCAGCCAATCCCGGACAGGCGAGTCTGGGGCCAACGTCCTGACTTTC; CDR3 protein: CASSQSRTGESGANVLTF
J gene: TRBJ1-2; V gene: TRBV30; D gene: -; clone size: few; CDR3 DNA: TGTGCCTGGAGCGGTAAGGGCAGCGTATATGGCTACACCTTC; CDR3 protein: CAWSGKGSVYGYTF
J gene: TRBJ1-6; V gene: TRBV6-5; D gene: -; clone size: few; CDR3 DNA: TGTGCCAGCAGAAAGGGAGCTGCCTATAATTCACCCCTCCACTTT; CDR3 protein: CASRKGAAYNSPLHF
J gene: TRBJ1-4; V gene: TRBV10-3; D gene: TRBD1; clone size: -; CDR3 DNA: TGTGCCATCAGTACCGGGACAGGCTCTATTAATGAAAAACTGTTTTTT; CDR3 protein: CAISTGTGSINEKLFF
J gene: TRBJ2-7; V gene: TRBV25-1; D gene: TRBD1; clone size: -; CDR3 DNA: TGTGCCAGGAACCCCGGACAGGGGGACCTACCCTACGAGCAGTACTTC; CDR3 protein: CARNPGQGDLPYEQYF
J gene: TRBJ1-2; V gene: TRBV30; D gene: -; clone size: few; CDR3 DNA: TGTGCCTGGAGTGTCCAGGGTCTCTATGGCTACACCTTC; CDR3 protein: CAWSVQGLYGYTF
J gene: TRBJ2-1; V gene: TRBV5-6; D gene: TRBD2; clone size: -; CDR3 DNA: TGTGCCAGCAGCTGGGGGGGTCCCGAAACCAGCTCCTACAATGAGCAGTTCTTC; CDR3 protein: CASSWGGPETSSYNEQFF
J gene: TRBJ2-1; V gene: TRBV27; D gene: TRBD2; clone size: -; CDR3 DNA: TGTGCCAGCAGTTCCGGGACTAGGGAGTTCTTC; CDR3 protein: CASSSGTREFF
J gene: TRBJ1-1; V gene: TRBV5-1; D gene: -; clone size: few; CDR3 DNA: TGTGCCAGCAGCTTAACAGGTAAACTTATGAACACTGAAGCTTTCTTT; CDR3 protein: CASSLTGKLMNTEAFF
J gene: TRBJ2-7; V gene: TRBV7-9; D gene: TRBD2; clone size: -; CDR3 DNA: TGTGCCAGCAGCCCAAGGGGACTATCAGACTACGAGCAGTACTTC; CDR3 protein: CASSPRGLSDYEQYF